A single T cell receptor beta chain is shown here with its context. The target antigen is unknown. Every single patient, without exception, relapsed after autologous stem cell transplantation, and brentuximab vedotin exposure varied. Purification of CD4+ T cells from thawed PBMCs was performed via magnetic negative selection. The data were obtained in a study of PD-1 blockade in classical Hodgkin lymphoma. V was cut by 3 bases and J by 4 bases, with 13 bases left in between. The CDR3 is 14 residues long. The germline V gene encodes CDR1 SGHDT and CDR2 YYEEEE. Study-level points and caveats: CD8+ TCR diversity did not rise significantly by C4D1, unlike CD4+.

Sequencing was performed with immunoSEQ multiplex PCR; in TCRdb, only in-frame clones are kept and a portion is missing. The table lists tens of thousands of clones, approximately 92% of them singletons. This chain links TRBV5-6 with TRBJ1-2; D possibly corresponds to TRBD1 (5 bases). The sample was CD4+ T cells from blood, taken at baseline. The TCR sequence derives from a human donor with classical Hodgkin lymphoma. The CDR3 DNA is TGTGCCAGCAGCTCCTCGACAGTATCCTATGGCTACACCTTC. As protein: CASSSSTVSYGYTF.